A single sample is the source of the 26 T cell receptor beta chains below, sequenced in a study of T cell responses to AZD1222 COVID-19 vaccine. Some clones are missing from TCRdb's copy, which holds only in-frame ones; the method was immunoSEQ multiplex PCR. The data show roughly 130,000 clones, 88% seen once. Material: peripheral blood, obtained on day 0 of MenACWY control vaccination. The receptor set was obtained from an adult in good health.

The chain recombines TRBV12-3 or TRBV12-4 with TRBJ2-7; D is uncertain. This CDR3 region has 13 residues. V was cut by 7 bases and J by 2 bases, with 12 bases left in between. DNA of the CDR3: TGTGCCAGCAAATTCCGATCGGCCTACGAGCAGTACTTC. Its protein product is CASKFRSAYEQYF.

This sequence joins TRBV10-3 and TRBJ1-2, with D possibly TRBD1 on 5 matching bases. The CDR3 consists of 13 residues. The germline gives CDR1 ENHRY, CDR2 SYGVKD. Trimming took 10 bases from V and 8 from J, leaving 20 bases between them. In nucleotides, the CDR3 is TGTGCCACCCATCCCAGGGATGCGGGGGGCTACACCTTC. Translated, it gives CATHPRDAGGYTF.

The J gene is TRBJ1-5, the V gene TRBV28, with D possibly TRBD1 on 6 matching bases. The CDR3 runs 13 residues. V was cut by 10 bases and J by 2 bases, with 12 bases left in between. Per the germline V gene, CDR1 is MDHEN and CDR2 is SYDVKM. CDR3 region: CAIETGRNQPQHF. CDR3 in DNA: TGTGCCATCGAGACAGGCCGCAATCAGCCCCAGCATTTT. Filled out from reference TRBV28 and TRBJ1-5, the complete variable domain reads DVKVTQSSRYLVKRTGEKVFLECVQDMDHENMFWYRQDPGLGLRLIYFSYDVKMKEKGDIPEGYSVSREKKERFSLILESASTNQTSMYLCAIETGRNQPQHFGDGTRLSIL.

This sequence joins TRBV29-1 and TRBJ2-7, with D unclear. The V end lost 7 bases, the J end lost 0 bases, and 10 bases lay between the germline ends. Germline loops: CDR1 SQVTM, CDR2 ANQGSEA. This CDR3 has 12 residues. CDR3 sequence: CSAQAFSYEQYF. Here the CDR3 DNA reads TGCAGCGCCCAGGCTTTCTCCTACGAGCAGTACTTC.

This clone came up a few times. The chain links TRBV28 to TRBJ1-2, with TRBD1 matching over 9 bases. Germline V CDR1 and CDR2: MDHEN, SYDVKM. The J segment lost 4 bases and the V segment lost 5 bases, leaving 8 bases of the junction unmatched. CDR3 size: 15 residues. Here the CDR3 reads CASSEQGADFYGYTF. CDR3 bases: TGTGCCAGCAGTGAACAGGGGGCCGATTTCTATGGCTACACCTTC.

The chain employs TRBV20-1 and TRBJ1-2, with 7 bases lining up with TRBD1. Germline CDR1 reads DFQATT; CDR2 reads SNEGSKA (reference sequence). J lost 8 bases, V lost 3 bases, and 6 bases had no gene match. The CDR3 loop spans 12 amino acids. The CDR3 DNA follows: TGCAGTGCTAGTTTTCAGGGGGGAGGCTACACCTTC. Amino acid sequence: CSASFQGGGYTF.

The chain has TRBV18 and TRBJ1-2; 7 bases map to TRBD1. Germline CDR1 and CDR2: KGHSH and LQKENI. This CDR3 is 18 amino acids long. V lost 6 bases and J lost 0; bases outside the gene matches: 16. CDR3 loop: CASSPWNRGVGSNYGYTF. The CDR3 nucleotides are TGTGCCAGCTCCCCGTGGAACAGGGGCGTCGGTTCTAACTATGGCTACACCTTC.

The table lists this clone with a few counts. This chain joins TRBV14 and TRBJ1-4, with no clear D. The CDR3 has 14 amino acids. Germline V gives CDR1 SGHDN, CDR2 FVKESK. V lost 0 bases and J lost 11, with 13 bases in between. CDR3 protein: CASSQESRQPKLFF. The CDR3 nucleotides read TGTGCCAGCAGCCAAGAAAGTAGGCAGCCTAAACTGTTTTTT. The variable domain in full, with the rest retrieved from reference TRBV14 and TRBJ1-4, is EAGVTQFPSHSVIEKGQTVTLRCDPISGHDNLYWYRRVMGKEIKFLLHFVKESKQDESGMPNNRFLAERTGGTYSTLKVQPAELEDSGVYFCASSQESRQPKLFFGSGTQLSVL.

This clone was seen a single time. The CDR3 reads CASSPQGTGTDTQYF. The DNA of the CDR3 is TGTGCCAGCAGCCCCCAAGGCACAGGCACAGATACGCAGTATTTT. The rearrangement joins TRBV7-2 to TRBJ2-3; D remains ambiguous. The CDR3 spans 15 residues. Germline V gene sequence: CDR1 SGHTA, CDR2 FQGNSA. V lost 5 bases and J lost 1, with 13 bases in between.

This chain uses TRBV24-1 with TRBJ2-3; a weak D match, TRBD1 (5 bases). Germline CDR1 and CDR2: KGHDR and SFDVKD. This CDR3 is 13 amino acids long. V lost 4 bases to trimming and J lost 4 bases, with 8 bases between them. The DNA for the CDR3 is TGTGCCACCAGTGACAGGGCGGCAGATACGCAGTATTTT. Translating it yields CATSDRAADTQYF.

The chain recombines TRBV5-4 with TRBJ2-7; 8 bases fit TRBD2. The ends lost 1 base at V and 5 bases at J; junction bases unmatched: 5. CDR1 is SGHNT and CDR2 is YYREEE in the germline V gene (reference sequence). CDR3 length: 14 amino acids. CDR3 coding DNA: TGTGCCAGCAGCTTGAGTCGACTAGCGCACGAGCAGTACTTC. Protein sequence: CASSLSRLAHEQYF. Looking up the rest from reference TRBV5-4 and TRBJ2-7 gives the full variable domain: ETGVTQSPTHLIKTRGQQVTLRCSSQSGHNTVSWYQQALGQGPQFIFQYYREEENGRGNFPPRFSGLQFPNYSSELNVNALELDDSALYLCASSLSRLAHEQYFGPGTRLTVT.

The V and J genes are TRBV6-5 and TRBJ1-5; D not resolved. The CDR3 consists of 16 residues. V lost 0 bases, J lost 3 bases, and 12 bases lay in between. Looked up from germline, CDR1 is MNHEY and CDR2 is SVGAGI. CDR3 region: CASSYSTGRYNQPQHF. CDR3 coding DNA: TGTGCCAGCAGTTACTCGACTGGTAGGTACAATCAGCCCCAGCATTTT.

The J gene is TRBJ2-2, the V gene TRBV19, with D possibly TRBD2 on 6 matching bases. The CDR3 has 13 residues. The germline gives CDR1 LNHDA, CDR2 SQIVND (reference sequence). Deletions cut 5 bases from V and 10 bases from J, with 14 bases between. The CDR3 here is CASSQISREELFF. In DNA form, the CDR3 reads TGTGCCAGTAGTCAGATTTCGCGGGAGGAGCTGTTTTTT.

This sequence joins TRBV11-3 and TRBJ2-7, with D tentatively TRBD2 (5 bases). Germline assignment: CDR1 SGHNT and CDR2 YENEEA. The V end was cut by 1 base, the J end by 0 bases, with 7 bases between. The CDR3 sequence is 14 residues long. The CDR3, as DNA: TGTGCCAGCAGCTTAGCGGGAAGCTCCTACGAGCAGTACTTC. Its translation: CASSLAGSSYEQYF. Based on the CDR3 plus reference TRBV11-3 and TRBJ2-7, the full variable domain is EAGVVQSPRYKIIEKKQPVAFWCNPISGHNTLYWYLQNLGQGPELLIRYENEEAVDDSQLPKDRFSAERLKGVDSTLKIQPAELGDSAVYLCASSLAGSSYEQYFGPGTRLTVT.

This clone was seen only once. This chain uses TRBV11-3 with TRBJ2-1, with TRBD2 identical over 7 bases. The V and J ends lost 1 base and 7 bases, in that order; junction bases with no gene match: 1. CDR1 and CDR2 (germline): SGHNT, YENEEA. This CDR3 is built from 13 residues. In DNA, the CDR3 is TGTGCCAGCAGCTTAGGGGGGGGTAATGAGCAGTTCTTC. This gives the protein CASSLGGGNEQFF.

This sequence joins TRBV5-1 and TRBJ1-4; TRBD1 agrees at 9 bases. The CDR3 is 16 residues long. Trimming removed 0 bases from V and 7 bases from J; junction bases left unmatched: 7. Germline V gene data show CDR1 as SGHRS and CDR2 as YFSETQ. CDR3 nucleotide sequence: TGCGCCAGCAGCTTGGCCATCGGACAGGGGCCTGAAAAACTGTTTTTT. Protein product: CASSLAIGQGPEKLFF.

The chain combines TRBV30 with TRBJ1-5; no firm D call. The V and J ends lost 2 bases and 2 bases respectively, with 10 bases between them. Germline CDR1 reads GTSNPN; CDR2 reads SVGIG (reference sequence). There are 14 residues in the CDR3. The CDR3 DNA follows: TGTGCCTGGAGTTTGTGGGGAGGCAATCAGCCCCAGCATTTT. Protein product: CAWSLWGGNQPQHF.

This clone was detected once. The chain couples TRBV28 to TRBJ1-6; 8 bases fit TRBD1. Germline CDR1 reads MDHEN; CDR2 reads SYDVKM. The J segment lost 7 bases and the V segment lost 3 bases, leaving 5 bases of the junction unmatched. This CDR3 has 15 residues. The CDR3 here is CASSLTGVKNSPLHF. CDR3 nucleotides: TGTGCCAGCAGTTTGACAGGGGTGAAGAATTCACCCCTCCACTTT.

This chain joins TRBV3-1 (or the pseudogene TRBV3-2) and TRBJ1-3; TRBD1 might be the D (6 bases). The CDR3 sequence is 16 residues long. Germline loops: CDR1 LGHDT, CDR2 YNNKEL (reference sequence). Trimming pared 4 bases from V and 0 bases from J, leaving 13 bases between. CDR3 coding DNA: TGTGCCAGCAGCCGGACAGAGGGTCCCTCTGGAAACACCATATATTTT. Amino acids: CASSRTEGPSGNTIYF.

This sequence joins TRBV5-1 and TRBJ2-5; D remains unclear. This CDR3 region has 14 residues. CDR1 SGHRS and CDR2 YFSETQ come from the germline V gene. Trimming took 1 base from V and 3 from J, leaving 10 bases between them. CDR3 amino acids: CASSLQATKETQYF. CDR3 coding DNA: TGCGCCAGCAGCTTGCAAGCAACAAAAGAGACCCAGTACTTC.

This chain joins TRBV27 and TRBJ1-5; D is undetermined. This CDR3 spans 16 amino acids. The V end was cut by 0 bases, the J end by 4 bases, with 13 bases between. The V gene's germline CDR1 is MNHEY and CDR2 SMNVEV (reference sequence). The chain's CDR3 is CASSLSSGLSNQPQHF. The DNA of the CDR3 is TGTGCCAGCAGTTTATCGTCAGGACTTTCGAATCAGCCCCAGCATTTT.

This chain links TRBV2 with TRBJ1-4; a weak D match, TRBD1 (6 bases). Germline V gene data show CDR1 as SNHLY and CDR2 as FYNNEI. Between the trimmed V and J ends, which lost 8 bases and 8 bases, there was a span of 18 bases. The CDR3 covers 14 residues. The CDR3: CASGRDRSAEKLFF. The DNA of the CDR3 is TGTGCCAGCGGAAGAGACAGGAGCGCCGAAAAACTGTTTTTT.

This sequence joins TRBV19 and TRBJ1-1; 7 bases are a match to TRBD1. V lost 2 bases to trimming and J lost 1 base; unmatched junction nucleotides: 1. This CDR3 contains 14 residues. Germline V CDR1 and CDR2: LNHDA, SQIVND (reference sequence). The DNA of the CDR3 is TGTGCCAGTAGTATAACAGGGGAGAACACTGAAGCTTTCTTT. The encoded protein is CASSITGENTEAFF.

V usage is TRBV30 and J usage is TRBJ1-5, with TRBD1 matching over 8 bases. Germline V gene lookup returns CDR1 GTSNPN and CDR2 SVGIG (reference sequence). Trimming removed 3 bases from V and 4 bases from J; junction bases left unmatched: 5. This CDR3 contains 14 residues. The CDR3 sequence is CAWSADRGNQPQHF. The CDR3 DNA follows: TGTGCCTGGAGCGCTGACAGGGGAAATCAGCCCCAGCATTTT.

J is TRBJ2-5 and V is TRBV13; D not certain. The V and J ends lost 5 bases and 2 bases respectively, with 9 bases between them. Germline CDR1 reads PRHDT; CDR2 reads FYEKMQ (reference sequence). There are 13 residues in the CDR3. In DNA form, the CDR3 reads TGTGCCAGCAGCGCCCGGATTCAAGAGACCCAGTACTTC. Translating gives CASSARIQETQYF.

This rearrangement joins TRBV4-2 to TRBJ1-3; D perhaps matches TRBD1 (6 bases). The CDR3 covers 13 residues. Germline CDR1 and CDR2: LGHNA and YNFKEQ. The V end lost 3 bases, the J end lost 8 bases, and 11 bases lay between the germline ends. CDR3 DNA sequence: TGTGCCAGCAGCCAGGCAAGGACAGACACCATATATTTT. Its protein product is CASSQARTDTIYF.